A selection of T cell receptor beta chains follows, all from one sample in a study of T cells after yellow fever vaccination. TCRdb re-derived calls from the 5' RACE reads in MiXCR, one entry per CDR3 protein. This repertoire shows some 150,000 distinct CDR3 sequences, roughly 6.7% found once; its top ten account for under 0.8%. The source was CD4+ T cells sorted from PBMCs, collected 10 days after the yellow fever booster vaccination. The receptors were sampled from a man under 40 who received the YFV17D yellow fever vaccine. Each CDR3 is given with its conserved first and last residue. D genes are given only for firm matches. Size is omitted from some rows. Given values are once, few, many or a class for expanded clones.

D gene,clone size,J gene,V gene,CDR3 protein,CDR3 DNA
TRBD2,many,TRBJ2-7,TRBV7-2,CASSLDGLAAKYEQYF,TGTGCCAGCAGCTTAGACGGACTAGCGGCGAAGTACGAGCAGTACTTC
TRBD2,many,TRBJ2-7,TRBV6-2/TRBV6-3,CASLLSGSNNEQYF,TGTGCCAGCCTACTTAGCGGGAGTAACAACGAGCAGTACTTC
-,many,TRBJ2-7,TRBV5-1,CASSSGQSYGYEQYF,TGCGCCAGCAGCTCGGGACAAAGCTATGGGTACGAGCAGTACTTC
-,-,TRBJ2-7,TRBV7-2,CASSTDGGTSYEQYF,TGTGCCAGCAGCACCGACGGGGGAACATCCTACGAGCAGTACTTC
-,many,TRBJ2-7,TRBV14,CASSQGYYEQYF,TGTGCCAGCAGCCAAGGGTACTACGAGCAGTACTTC
-,many,TRBJ1-5,TRBV19,CASSTPGGALNKPQHF,TGTGCCAGTAGTACACCGGGAGGGGCCTTAAATAAGCCCCAGCATTTT
-,-,TRBJ2-5,TRBV4-3,CASSRSSQETQYF,TGCGCCAGCAGCCGATCCTCTCAAGAGACCCAGTACTTC
-,-,TRBJ1-3,TRBV10-3,CATREGLAGNTIYF,TGTGCCACGAGGGAGGGTTTAGCTGGAAACACCATATATTTT
-,many,TRBJ2-1,TRBV6-2/TRBV6-3,CASSYSKQGGYNEQFF,TGTGCCAGCAGTTACTCAAAGCAGGGGGGGTACAATGAGCAGTTCTTC
TRBD2,many,TRBJ2-1,TRBV7-9,CASSVSSGSEQFF,TGTGCCAGCAGCGTCTCTAGCGGGAGTGAGCAGTTCTTC
-,many,TRBJ2-7,TRBV7-9,CASSSDPLLYEQYF,TGTGCCAGCAGCTCTGACCCTCTCCTCTACGAGCAGTACTTC
-,-,TRBJ2-5,TRBV30,CAWAGKAARETQYF,TGTGCCTGGGCTGGGAAAGCCGCACGGGAGACCCAGTACTTC
-,many,TRBJ2-3,TRBV3-1,CASSQVADTQYF,TGTGCCAGCAGCCAAGTCGCAGATACGCAGTATTTT
-,few,TRBJ1-2,TRBV20-1,CSARGGGQMGYGYTF,TGCAGTGCTAGAGGGGGGGGGCAGATGGGCTATGGCTACACCTTC
-,-,TRBJ2-7,TRBV6-5,CASSSTWGLEYF,TGTGCCAGCAGCTCCACGTGGGGTTTAGAGTACTTC
-,many,TRBJ2-7,TRBV10-3,CAISEGSAYEQYF,TGTGCCATCAGTGAGGGGTCGGCCTACGAGCAGTACTTC
-,many,TRBJ1-1,TRBV5-1,CASNSGFSAFF,TGCGCCAGCAACTCAGGGTTTTCAGCTTTCTTT
-,many,TRBJ1-1,TRBV7-9,CASAGSWAFF,TGTGCCAGCGCGGGGTCCTGGGCTTTCTTT
-,many,TRBJ2-7,TRBV5-1,CASSKQGSEEQYF,TGCGCCAGCAGCAAACAGGGAAGTGAGGAGCAGTACTTC
-,few,TRBJ1-2,TRBV5-5,CASLREPNYGYTF,TGTGCCAGCTTAAGGGAACCTAACTATGGCTACACCTTC
TRBD2,many,TRBJ2-3,TRBV7-2,CASSLKEREGTDTQYF,TGTGCCAGCAGCTTAAAGGAGCGGGAGGGCACAGATACGCAGTATTTT
TRBD2,many,TRBJ2-1,TRBV5-1,CASSLEGAGFGNEQFF,TGCGCCAGCAGCTTAGAAGGAGCGGGATTTGGTAATGAGCAGTTCTTC